This TCR beta chain was recorded in a study of PD-1 blockade in classical Hodgkin lymphoma. General study findings and limits: The authors have not defined what causes the repertoire differences, possibly disease activity or prior therapy. Only CD4+ TCR diversity, not CD8+, had risen significantly by C4D1. Lower baseline TCR diversity marked trial partial responders and progressors.

Details on this clone: Its antigen is not identified.

No patient escaped relapse after autologous stem cell transplantation, and brentuximab vedotin exposure varied. This CDR3 region has 13 residues. V was pared by 2 bases and J by 5 bases, with 8 bases between. Germline CDR1 reads SGHRS; CDR2 reads YFSETQ. Some clones are missing from TCRdb's copy, which holds only in-frame ones; the method was immunoSEQ multiplex PCR. The sample consists of some 84,000 clones, around 90% of them appearing once. The chain couples TRBV5-1 to TRBJ2-1; no firm D call. This TCR was recovered from a human donor with classical Hodgkin lymphoma. The sequences come from peripheral blood mononuclear cells (PBMCs), collected before the second cycle of nivolumab. The CDR3 region is CASSLHEDNEQFF. The CDR3 nucleotides are TGCGCCAGCAGCTTACATGAGGACAATGAGCAGTTCTTC.